This entry is about one TCR beta chain. One end of the junction fails to match germline, which may point to a read error. This entry is derived from a study of identical twins. MiXCR, run by TCRdb on the 5' RACE reads, gives a single entry per CDR3 protein. The table lists approximately 1.8 million distinct CDR3 sequences, around a third of them singletons. The CDR3 sequence is 15 residues long. Looked up from germline, CDR1 is SSHAT and CDR2 is FNYEAQ (reference sequence). The sample consisted of cord blood. V is TRBV7-7 and J is TRBJ2-1; 9 bases map to TRBD2. The clonotype comes from a newborn girl in good health. This CDR3 is CASSSSLAGSNEQFF. The CDR3 DNA follows: TGTGCTAGCAGCTCGTCGCTAGCGGGATCCAATGAGCAGTTCTTC. Full variable domain (rest looked up from reference TRBV7-7 and TRBJ2-1): GAGVSQSPRYKVTKRGQDVTLRCDPISSHATLYWYQQALGQGPEFLTYFNYEAQPDKSGLPSDRFSAERPEGSISTLTIQRTEQRDSAMYRCASSSSLAGSNEQFFGPGTRLTVL.